Each of the 14 T cell receptor beta chains below was sequenced from the same sample in a study of blood T cell repertoires in COVID-19. Profiled with immunoSEQ multiplex PCR; TCRdb holds only in-frame clones, not every one. Of around 150,000 clones in the sample, more than 80% were seen once. The source material was peripheral blood. The receptors shown here come from an older woman with active COVID-19.

V gene TRBV24-1 combines with J gene TRBJ1-5; tentatively, D is TRBD1 (5 bases). Germline V gene lookup returns CDR1 KGHDR and CDR2 SFDVKD. The CDR3 is 13 residues long. Trimming stripped 5 bases from V and 5 bases from J, with 9 bases between. CDR3 nucleotide sequence: TGTGCCACCAGTGGACCAGGGTATCAGCCCCAGCATTTT. It specifies CATSGPGYQPQHF.

The chain joins TRBV2 to TRBJ2-5, with 9 positions matching TRBD1. V was pared by 6 bases and J by 1 base, with 9 bases of the junction left unmatched. The length of the CDR3 is 16 residues. Germline V lookup: CDR1 SNHLY, CDR2 FYNNEI. CDR3 sequence: CASRHPTGGPQETQYF. The CDR3 DNA follows: TGTGCCAGCAGACACCCAACAGGGGGCCCCCAAGAGACCCAGTACTTC.

The chain recombines TRBV6-5 with TRBJ2-7, with 8 bases matching TRBD2. Germline-derived CDR1 and CDR2 are MNHEY and SVGAGI. The CDR3 extends over 15 amino acids. With V trimmed by 8 bases and J by 6 bases, 15 bases remained unmatched. CDR3 bases: TGTGCCAGCGGTCTAGAAGCGGGAGTCCGTGGCGAGCAGTACTTC. This codes for CASGLEAGVRGEQYF.

V usage is TRBV7-2 and J usage is TRBJ2-2; 7 bases line up with TRBD1. Per the germline V gene, CDR1 is SGHTA and CDR2 is FQGNSA. The V and J ends lost 3 bases and 6 bases, in that order; junction bases with no gene match: 7. The CDR3 loop spans 15 amino acids. The CDR3 region has the DNA TGTGCCAGCAGCTTTACAGGGGCGTGGGCCGGGGAGCTGTTTTTT. Its protein product is CASSFTGAWAGELFF.

V usage is TRBV9 and J usage is TRBJ1-1; maybe TRBD1 (5 bases). Trimming cost V 4 bases and J 5 bases, with 12 bases left between them. Germline CDR1 is SGDLS and CDR2 is YYNGEE. This CDR3 is 13 amino acids long. Here the CDR3 DNA reads TGTGCCAGCAGCCGGGACTTTCGGACTGAAGCTTTCTTT. This gives the protein CASSRDFRTEAFF.

The J gene is TRBJ1-5, the V gene TRBV28; unclear D gene. V dropped 5 bases and J dropped 11 bases, with 13 bases sitting between them. Germline V gene data show CDR1 as MDHEN and CDR2 as SYDVKM. CDR3 length: 12 amino acids. DNA for the CDR3: TGTGCCAGCAGTGTATCAGCGGAGGCCCAGCATTTT. It encodes CASSVSAEAQHF.

The chain employs TRBV5-1 and TRBJ2-5, with 9 bases fitting TRBD1. J gave up 4 bases and V 3 bases, and 4 bases lay outside the gene matches. The CDR3 spans 14 residues. Germline CDR1 and CDR2: SGHRS and YFSETQ. CDR3 nucleotides: TGCGCCAGCAGCTCACAGGGGGCCGTAGAGACCCAGTACTTC. It specifies CASSSQGAVETQYF.

The chain links TRBV4-3 to TRBJ1-4, with D perhaps TRBD1 (6 bases). V was trimmed by 4 bases and J by 13 bases, leaving 16 bases between them. CDR1 and CDR2 from the germline V gene are LGHNA and YSLEER. The CDR3 covers 13 residues. CDR3 region: CASSLYRDRGLFF. As DNA, the CDR3 is TGCGCCAGCAGCCTGTACAGGGACCGGGGACTGTTTTTT.

This chain connects TRBV27 to TRBJ2-1; 12 bases are a match to TRBD1. The CDR3 extends over 19 amino acids. V gave up 5 bases and J gave up 8 bases; unmatched junction bases: 19. CDR1 and CDR2 (germline): MNHEY, SMNVEV (reference sequence). The CDR3 DNA reads TGTGCCAGCAGTGCAAGAAGTTCCCCCCGGGACAGGGGGCGGCATGAGCAGTTCTTC. Translated, it gives CASSARSSPRDRGRHEQFF.

The chain employs TRBV6-6 and TRBJ2-3, with 7 bases that match TRBD2. This CDR3 is built from 15 residues. Germline trimming cut 9 bases from V and 4 bases from J; bases unmatched to any gene: 13. Germline CDR1 is MNHNY and CDR2 is SVGAGI (reference sequence). CDR3 loop: CASSRGGSYPDTQYF. Written as DNA, the CDR3 is TGTGCCAGTTCCCGCGGCGGGAGTTATCCAGATACGCAGTATTTT.

This clone was recorded only once. The chain carries TRBV5-4 and TRBJ2-7; TRBD2 aligns across 13 bases. With 4 bases clipped from V and 5 bases from J, the junction kept 6 bases outside the gene matches. Germline V gene sequence: CDR1 SGHNT, CDR2 YYREEE (reference sequence). The CDR3 is made up of 15 amino acids. The DNA of the CDR3 is TGTGCCAGCAGCCCCGGGACTAGCGGGAACAACGAGCAGTACTTC. Its protein is CASSPGTSGNNEQYF. Combining the CDR3 with reference TRBV5-4 and TRBJ2-7 gives the whole variable domain ETGVTQSPTHLIKTRGQQVTLRCSSQSGHNTVSWYQQALGQGPQFIFQYYREEENGRGNFPPRFSGLQFPNYSSELNVNALELDDSALYLCASSPGTSGNNEQYFGPGTRLTVT.

The chain is built from TRBV12-3 or TRBV12-4 and TRBJ2-3; 11 nucleotides align to TRBD2. Germline trimming cut 6 bases from V and 12 bases from J; bases unmatched to any gene: 8. The CDR3 is 13 amino acids. This chain's CDR3 is CASRSGLADIQYF. CDR3 nucleotides: TGTGCCAGCAGGTCGGGACTAGCGGATATACAGTATTTT.

The chain recombines TRBV10-3 with TRBJ2-1; 8 bases are shared with TRBD2. This CDR3 is 15 amino acids long. V shed 2 bases and J 4 bases; nucleotides not matched to a gene: 4. CDR1 and CDR2 (germline): ENHRY, SYGVKD. In nucleotides, the CDR3 is TGTGCCATCAGTGAGGGGACTAGGATGTACAATGAGCAGTTCTTC. Translating gives CAISEGTRMYNEQFF.

The rearrangement uses TRBV28 and TRBJ1-6, with 7 bases lining up with TRBD1. CDR3 length: 18 residues. The germline gives CDR1 MDHEN, CDR2 SYDVKM. J lost 0 bases, V lost 2 bases, and 7 bases had no gene match. This CDR3 reads CASSLITGASSYNSPLHF. DNA for the CDR3: TGTGCCAGCAGTTTAATAACAGGGGCCAGCTCCTATAATTCACCCCTCCACTTT.